This TCR beta chain was recovered during a study of blood T cells in healthy people across ages. General study results and limits: Roughly linear age-related decline in beta diversity appeared, significant by age 40.

Worth noting for this clonotype: Its antigen is still unknown.

CDR3 length equals 15 residues. Trimming took off 4 bases at V and 2 bases at J, with 15 bases between the two ends. CDR1 SGHRS and CDR2 YFSETQ come from the germline V gene. The use of a sample-barcoded 5' primer and a J-beta primer mix characterized a second PCR of roughly 7 to 11 cycles. A 12-random-nucleotide template-switch adaptor tagged each cDNA molecule. Using its own MiXCR run on the 5' RACE reads, TCRdb lists one record per CDR3 protein. The sample consists of just under 750,000 distinct CDR3 sequences, approximately 22% of them appearing once. This clonotype was sampled from a man between 65 and 80 years old in good health. V is TRBV5-1 and J is TRBJ2-5, with D possibly being TRBD1 or TRBD2 (5 bases each). The sequenced material came from blood. For the CDR3, the DNA is TGCGCCAGCAGCCCCGTGAGGGGAGAACAAGAGACCCAGTACTTC. Translating gives CASSPVRGEQETQYF.